This TCR beta chain derives from a study of Tregs in tolerant kidney transplant recipients. Study-wide results and limits: Validation in larger populations is needed because few patients were studied. The most relevant donor-specific Treg TCRbeta repertoire apparently came from expansion with activated donor B cells. Nucleotide sequences could not be compared across some patients' samples due to primer changes. Biological reproducibility was not directly addressed, but technical replication error appeared minimal.

On this clone: Its antigen is unidentified.

Assay: immunoSEQ multiplex PCR; the TCRdb copy retains only in-frame clones and omits some. The table has about 50,000 clones, 89% seen once. Germline V CDR1 and CDR2: SSHAT, FNYEAQ (reference sequence). V dropped 4 bases and J dropped 3; count of bases not matched to a gene: 7. This CDR3 spans 15 amino acids. The nonmyeloablative bone marrow transplants came from related graft donors, with transient mixed chimerism. This clonotype was sampled from a human patient who received a combined kidney and bone marrow transplant. Some T cells may be supplied by the graft donor. V and J are TRBV7-7 and TRBJ2-7; TRBD1 matches at 9 bases. The specimen was CD8+ T cells from blood (PBMCs), collected 12 months after the transplant. In DNA form, the CDR3 reads TGTGCCAGCAGCTCCGGCCCGGGACAGGGCTACGAGCAGTACTTC. Translation: CASSSGPGQGYEQYF.